This T cell receptor (beta chain) is from a study of metastatic and nonmetastatic thyroid tumors (TCRdb year 2020). At the level of the whole study: The researchers compared repertoires between peripheral blood samples and tumor or nodule tissue samples from patients with malignant or benign thyroid disease.

Library construction relied on PCR. The sample was run on an Illumina HiSeq 4000. The TCR beta-chain CDR3 region of each patient was profiled by high-throughput sequencing. The authors' analysis ran thus. The researchers built a classifier to tell apart papillary thyroid cancer patients with distant metastasis, based on CDR3 differences among clinicopathological groups. The Shannon index was used to assess repertoire diversity, and the Morisita-Horn index was used to assess tumor-blood repertoire similarity. TCRdb reworked the public reads: Q25 trimming with fastp, MiXCR clone assembly, productive beta chains retained. None of the V and J calls come from the authors' own analysis; TCRdb made them. The sample table contains around 89,000 clones; only one count was recorded for about 15% of them. The ten biggest clones cover just over 3.5% of the sample. This clone came up many times. Its target antigen remains unknown. No base quality information exists; no much larger clone differs at one position.

Relative to germline, V is 6 bases shorter and J is 2 bases shorter, with 9 bases between their ends. CDR1 MNHNS and CDR2 SASEGT are derived from the germline V gene. The CDR3 covers 13 residues, taking in both the cysteine and the phenylalanine. Kept here is only the CDR3 DNA, which spans 39 bases and is read in frame from base 1. Beyond this particular receptor, the publication reports: TCR beta diversity was reported as significantly higher in malignant tumors than in benign nodules, in both blood and tumor samples.

No patient had received any treatment before thyroid surgery. Patient clinical samples collected from about 2011 to 2018 were retrospectively analysed using T-cell receptor beta sequencing. The clonotype comes from a female donor with papillary thyroid cancer or a benign thyroid nodule (not recorded which). Some clones in this sample may be carry-over from other donors' samples. Sequenced input: blood. The chain joins TRBV6-1 to TRBJ2-3; the D gene cannot be named for sure. The sequence in DNA is TGTGCCAGCAGGAGGTCGCTCACAGATACGCAGTATTTT. The resulting protein is CASRRSLTDTQYF.